These 8 T cell receptor beta chains were sequenced from one sample in a study of shared clonotypes between healthy human individuals. TCRdb's table, derived via immunoSEQ multiplex PCR, lists solely in-frame clones and lacks some. The table lists around 700,000 clones, less than 80% of them singletons. Sequenced material: memory CD4+ T cells sorted from blood. Sample subset: CD45RA-negative fraction. Receptors originate from a woman aged 30 to 39 in good health.

This clone occurred a few times. The chain joins TRBV27 to TRBJ1-5; 7 bases match TRBD1. Germline V lookup: CDR1 MNHEY, CDR2 SMNVEV (reference sequence). This CDR3 region has 14 residues. V lost 5 bases to trimming and J lost 6 bases; unmatched junction nucleotides: 7. The CDR3 loop reads CASSDRADIQPQHF. CDR3 in DNA: TGTGCCAGCAGTGACAGGGCGGATATTCAGCCCCAGCATTTT.

This rearrangement joins TRBV7-6 to TRBJ2-5, with D perhaps matching TRBD1 or TRBD2 (6 bases each). Germline CDR1 reads SGHVS; CDR2 reads FNYEAQ. CDR3 length: 14 residues. V gave up 2 bases and J gave up 6 bases, with 13 bases separating them. CDR3 region: CASSLKGDWKTQYF. CDR3 sequence (DNA): TGTGCCAGCAGCTTAAAGGGGGACTGGAAGACCCAGTACTTC.

This chain joins TRBV5-6 and TRBJ2-4; D gene uncertain. The ends were cut back, 4 bases at V and 14 bases at J, with 19 bases in the middle. The CDR3 totals 13 residues. Germline assignment: CDR1 SGHDT and CDR2 YYEEEE. This CDR3 reads CASSPGPREAEYF. Here the CDR3 DNA reads TGTGCCAGCAGCCCCGGACCCAGAGAGGCGGAGTACTTC.

Only a few counts were recorded for this clone. This chain links TRBV11-2 with TRBJ2-7, with 10 bases aligning to TRBD2. Germline V gene sequence: CDR1 SGHAT, CDR2 FQNNGV. This CDR3 is built from 14 residues. V shed 6 bases, J shed 1 base, and the junction held 3 bases outside the gene matches. DNA for the CDR3: TGTGCCAGCAGGCCGACTAGCGGGTCCTACGAGCAGTACTTC. Its translation is CASRPTSGSYEQYF.

V gene TRBV18 combines with J gene TRBJ1-2; D is possibly TRBD1 (5 bases). Trimming cost V 5 bases and J 3 bases, with 10 bases left between them. This CDR3 is 13 amino acids long. Germline CDR1 KGHSH, CDR2 LQKENI. For the CDR3, the DNA is TGTGCCAGCTCAACGGACACTGACTATGGCTACACCTTC. Protein sequence: CASSTDTDYGYTF.

This clone was recorded once. The chain is built from TRBV5-1 and TRBJ2-3, with 8 nucleotides matching TRBD2. CDR1 and CDR2 (germline): SGHRS, YFSETQ. This CDR3 contains 16 residues. Trimming at V came to 2 bases and at J to 4 bases, leaving 9 bases not matched to a gene. The CDR3 is CASSLQGEAGADTQYF. The CDR3 coding sequence is TGCGCCAGCAGCTTACAGGGAGAAGCGGGAGCAGATACGCAGTATTTT.

The rearrangement uses TRBV28 and TRBJ1-4; TRBD1 might be the D (5 bases). Germline CDR1 reads MDHEN; CDR2 reads SYDVKM. With 7 bases removed from V and 14 bases from J, the gap between germline ends came to 17 bases. The CDR3 has 12 amino acids. CDR3 sequence reads: CASTPRGEVLFF. CDR3 in DNA: TGTGCCAGCACCCCACGGGGGGAGGTCCTGTTTTTT. The variable domain in full, with the rest retrieved from reference TRBV28 and TRBJ1-4, is DVKVTQSSRYLVKRTGEKVFLECVQDMDHENMFWYRQDPGLGLRLIYFSYDVKMKEKGDIPEGYSVSREKKERFSLILESASTNQTSMYLCASTPRGEVLFFGSGTQLSVL.

The chain carries TRBV5-4 and TRBJ2-1; D gene unclear. Germline loops: CDR1 SGHNT, CDR2 YYREEE (reference sequence). This CDR3 spans 14 amino acids. V lost 0 bases and J 4 bases, leaving 8 bases between the germline ends. The CDR3 loop reads CASSLEDGYNEQFF. DNA of the CDR3: TGTGCCAGCAGCTTGGAGGACGGATACAATGAGCAGTTCTTC.